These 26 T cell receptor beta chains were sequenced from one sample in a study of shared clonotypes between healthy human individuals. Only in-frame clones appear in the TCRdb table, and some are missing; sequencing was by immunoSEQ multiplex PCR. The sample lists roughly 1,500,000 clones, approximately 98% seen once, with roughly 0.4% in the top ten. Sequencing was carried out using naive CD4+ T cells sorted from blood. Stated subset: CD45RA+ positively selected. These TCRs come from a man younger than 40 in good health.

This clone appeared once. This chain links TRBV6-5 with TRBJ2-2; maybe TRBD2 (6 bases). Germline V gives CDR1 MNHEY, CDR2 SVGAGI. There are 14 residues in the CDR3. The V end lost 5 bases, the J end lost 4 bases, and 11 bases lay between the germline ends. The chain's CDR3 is CASSRDFVTGELFF. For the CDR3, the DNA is TGTGCCAGCAGTCGGGACTTCGTCACCGGGGAGCTGTTTTTT.

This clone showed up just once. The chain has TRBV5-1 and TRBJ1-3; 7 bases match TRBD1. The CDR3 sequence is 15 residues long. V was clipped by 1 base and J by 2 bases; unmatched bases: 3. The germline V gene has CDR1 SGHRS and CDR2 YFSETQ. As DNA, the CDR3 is TGCGCCAGCAGCTTGACCGGGACAGCTGGAAACACCATATATTTT. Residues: CASSLTGTAGNTIYF.

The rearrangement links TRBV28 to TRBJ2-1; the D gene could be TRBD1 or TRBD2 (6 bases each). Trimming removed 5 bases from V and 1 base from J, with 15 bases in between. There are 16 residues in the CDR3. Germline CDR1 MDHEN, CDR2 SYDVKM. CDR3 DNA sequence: TGTGCCAGCAGTCGGGGGCGGCGACCTTCCTACAATGAGCAGTTCTTC. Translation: CASSRGRRPSYNEQFF.

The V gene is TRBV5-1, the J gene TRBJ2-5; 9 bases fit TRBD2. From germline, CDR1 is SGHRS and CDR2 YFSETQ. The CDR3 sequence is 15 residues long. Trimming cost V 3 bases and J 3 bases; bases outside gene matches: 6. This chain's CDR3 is CASSYLAGKKETQYF. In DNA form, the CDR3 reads TGCGCCAGCAGCTACCTAGCGGGGAAGAAAGAGACCCAGTACTTC.

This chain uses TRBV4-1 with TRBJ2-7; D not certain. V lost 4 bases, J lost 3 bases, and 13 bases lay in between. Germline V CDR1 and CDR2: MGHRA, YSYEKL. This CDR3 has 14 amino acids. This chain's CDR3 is CASSPEVSRYEQYF. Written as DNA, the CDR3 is TGCGCCAGCAGCCCCGAGGTGAGTCGCTACGAGCAGTACTTC.

The CDR3 loop is CASSLDPPTGTNEQFF. As DNA, the CDR3 is TGTGCCAGCAGCTTAGATCCCCCGACAGGGACCAATGAGCAGTTCTTC. The chain uses TRBV11-3 and TRBJ2-1; 7 nucleotides align to TRBD1. This CDR3 comprises 16 residues. The trim removed 0 bases at V and 6 bases at J, leaving 8 bases unmatched. Germline lookup yields CDR1 SGHNT and CDR2 YENEEA.

The CDR3 reads CASSLQEKLFF. In DNA form, the CDR3 reads TGTGCCAGCAGCTTACAGGAAAAACTGTTTTTT. V and J are TRBV7-8 and TRBJ1-4; D remains unclear. The germline V and J ends were trimmed by 2 bases and 8 bases, with 3 bases remaining between them. The CDR3 has 11 amino acids. Germline-derived CDR1 and CDR2 are SGHVS and FQNEAQ.

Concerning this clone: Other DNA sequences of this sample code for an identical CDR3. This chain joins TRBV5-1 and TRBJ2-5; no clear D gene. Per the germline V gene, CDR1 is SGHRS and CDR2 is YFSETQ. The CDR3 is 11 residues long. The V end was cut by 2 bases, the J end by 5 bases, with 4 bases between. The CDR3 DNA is TGCGCCAGCAGCTTCAAGGAGACCCAGTACTTC. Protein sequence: CASSFKETQYF.

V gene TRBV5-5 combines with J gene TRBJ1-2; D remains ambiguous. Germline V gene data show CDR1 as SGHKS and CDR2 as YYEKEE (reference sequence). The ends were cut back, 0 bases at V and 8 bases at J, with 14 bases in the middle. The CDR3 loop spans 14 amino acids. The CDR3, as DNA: TGTGCCAGCAGCTTGGAAGGGATAGGGCTCGGCTACACCTTC. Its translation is CASSLEGIGLGYTF.

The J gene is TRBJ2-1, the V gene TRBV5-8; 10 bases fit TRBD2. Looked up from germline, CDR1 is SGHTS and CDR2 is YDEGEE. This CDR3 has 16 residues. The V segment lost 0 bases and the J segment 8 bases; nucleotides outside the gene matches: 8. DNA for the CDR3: TGTGCCAGCAGCTTGGCGTGGTTAGCGGGGGGTCATGAGCAGTTCTTC. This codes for CASSLAWLAGGHEQFF. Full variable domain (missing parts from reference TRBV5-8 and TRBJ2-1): EAGVTQSPTHLIKTRGQQATLRCSPISGHTSVYWYQQALGLGLQFLLWYDEGEERNRGNFPPRFSGRQFPNYSSELNVNALELEDSALYLCASSLAWLAGGHEQFFGPGTRLTVL.

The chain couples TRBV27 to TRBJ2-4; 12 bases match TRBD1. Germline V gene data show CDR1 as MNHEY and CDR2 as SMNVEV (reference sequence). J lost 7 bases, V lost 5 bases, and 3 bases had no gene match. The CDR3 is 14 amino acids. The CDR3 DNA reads TGTGCCAGCAGTCTGGGACAGGGGGCGAACATTCAGTACTTC. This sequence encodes CASSLGQGANIQYF.

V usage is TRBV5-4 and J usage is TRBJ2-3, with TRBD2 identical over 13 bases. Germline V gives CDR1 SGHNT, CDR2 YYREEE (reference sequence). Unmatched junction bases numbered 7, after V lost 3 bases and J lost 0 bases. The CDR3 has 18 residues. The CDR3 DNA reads TGTGCCAGCAGCTCGGGGACTAGCGGGATCGGCAGCACAGATACGCAGTATTTT. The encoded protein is CASSSGTSGIGSTDTQYF.

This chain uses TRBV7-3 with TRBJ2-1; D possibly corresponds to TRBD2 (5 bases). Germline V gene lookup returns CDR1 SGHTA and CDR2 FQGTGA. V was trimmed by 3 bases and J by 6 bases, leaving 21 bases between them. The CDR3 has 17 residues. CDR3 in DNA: TGTGCCAGCAGCTTTGAAGTGTATAGGCCTGGAGGCAATGAGCAGTTCTTC. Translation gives CASSFEVYRPGGNEQFF. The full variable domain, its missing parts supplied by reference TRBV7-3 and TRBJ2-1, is GAGVSQTPSNKVTEKGKYVELRCDPISGHTALYWYRQSLGQGPEFLIYFQGTGAADDSGLPNDRFFAVRPEGSVSTLKIQRTERGDSAVYLCASSFEVYRPGGNEQFFGPGTRLTVL.

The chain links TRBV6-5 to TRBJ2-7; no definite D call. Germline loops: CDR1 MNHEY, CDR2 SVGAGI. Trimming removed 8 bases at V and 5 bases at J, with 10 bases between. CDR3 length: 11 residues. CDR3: CASSGAHEQYF. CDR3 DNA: TGTGCCAGCTCCGGAGCGCACGAGCAGTACTTC.

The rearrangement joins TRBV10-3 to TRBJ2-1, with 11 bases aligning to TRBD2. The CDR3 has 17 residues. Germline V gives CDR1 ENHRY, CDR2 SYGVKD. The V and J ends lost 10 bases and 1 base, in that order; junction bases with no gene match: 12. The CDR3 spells CATITQIAGGSYNEQFF. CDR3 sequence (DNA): TGTGCCACCATAACTCAAATAGCGGGAGGGTCCTACAATGAGCAGTTCTTC.

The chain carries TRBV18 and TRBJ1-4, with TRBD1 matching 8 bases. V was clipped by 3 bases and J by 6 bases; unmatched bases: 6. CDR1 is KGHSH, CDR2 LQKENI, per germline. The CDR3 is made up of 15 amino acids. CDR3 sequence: CASSPDRGGDEKLFF. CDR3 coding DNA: TGTGCCAGCTCACCCGACAGGGGAGGGGATGAAAAACTGTTTTTT.

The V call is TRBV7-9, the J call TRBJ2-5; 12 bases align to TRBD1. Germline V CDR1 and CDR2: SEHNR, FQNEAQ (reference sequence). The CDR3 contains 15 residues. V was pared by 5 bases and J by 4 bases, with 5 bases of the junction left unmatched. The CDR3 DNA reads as TGTGCCAGCAGCCCGTGGGACAGGGGGCCAGAGACCCAGTACTTC. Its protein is CASSPWDRGPETQYF.

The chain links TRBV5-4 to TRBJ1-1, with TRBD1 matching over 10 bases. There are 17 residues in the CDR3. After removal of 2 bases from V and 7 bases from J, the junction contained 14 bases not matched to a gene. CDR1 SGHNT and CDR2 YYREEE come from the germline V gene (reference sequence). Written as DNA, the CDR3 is TGTGCCAGCAGCTTTCGACAGGGGGCCAGGAGGGGGAATGAAGCTTTCTTT. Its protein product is CASSFRQGARRGNEAFF.

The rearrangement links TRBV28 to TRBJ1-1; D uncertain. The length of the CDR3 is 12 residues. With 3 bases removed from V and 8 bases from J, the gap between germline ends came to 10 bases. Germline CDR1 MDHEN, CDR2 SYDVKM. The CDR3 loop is CASSLLVTEAFF. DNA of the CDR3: TGTGCCAGCAGTTTGTTGGTCACCGAAGCTTTCTTT.

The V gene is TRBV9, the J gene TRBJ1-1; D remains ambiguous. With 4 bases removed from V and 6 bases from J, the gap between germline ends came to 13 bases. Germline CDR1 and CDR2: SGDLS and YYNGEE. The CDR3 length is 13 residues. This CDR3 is CASSRLEQSEAFF. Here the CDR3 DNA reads TGTGCCAGCAGCCGCCTTGAGCAGTCTGAAGCTTTCTTT.

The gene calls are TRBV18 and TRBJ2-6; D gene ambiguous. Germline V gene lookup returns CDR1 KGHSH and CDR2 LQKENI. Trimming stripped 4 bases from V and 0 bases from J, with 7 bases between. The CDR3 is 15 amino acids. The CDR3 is CASSQRSSGANVLTF. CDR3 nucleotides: TGTGCCAGCTCACAAAGGAGCTCTGGGGCCAACGTCCTGACTTTC.

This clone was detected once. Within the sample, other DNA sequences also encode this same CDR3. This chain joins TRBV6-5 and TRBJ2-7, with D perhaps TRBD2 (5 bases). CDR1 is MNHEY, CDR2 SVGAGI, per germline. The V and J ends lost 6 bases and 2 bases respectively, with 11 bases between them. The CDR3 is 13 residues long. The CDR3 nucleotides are TGTGCCAGCAGCCGAGGGCAGACCTACGAGCAGTACTTC. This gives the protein CASSRGQTYEQYF.

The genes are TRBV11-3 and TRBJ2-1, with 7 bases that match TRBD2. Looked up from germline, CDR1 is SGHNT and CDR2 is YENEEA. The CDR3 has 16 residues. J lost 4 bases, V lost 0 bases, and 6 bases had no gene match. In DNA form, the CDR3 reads TGTGCCAGCAGCTTAGAGGTAGCGGGCCCTTACAATGAGCAGTTCTTC. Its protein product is CASSLEVAGPYNEQFF.

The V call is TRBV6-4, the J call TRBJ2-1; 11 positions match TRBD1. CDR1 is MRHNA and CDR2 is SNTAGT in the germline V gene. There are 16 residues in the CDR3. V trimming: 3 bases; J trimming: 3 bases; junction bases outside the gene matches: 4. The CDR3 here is CASSDSGTGGYNEQFF. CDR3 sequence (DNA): TGTGCCAGCAGTGATTCCGGGACAGGGGGCTACAATGAGCAGTTCTTC.

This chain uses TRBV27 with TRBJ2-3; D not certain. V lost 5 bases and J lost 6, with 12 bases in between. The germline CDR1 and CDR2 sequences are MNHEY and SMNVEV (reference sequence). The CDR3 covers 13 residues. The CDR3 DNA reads TGTGCCAGCAGTCAAGACTGGTCTGATACGCAGTATTTT. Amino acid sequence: CASSQDWSDTQYF.

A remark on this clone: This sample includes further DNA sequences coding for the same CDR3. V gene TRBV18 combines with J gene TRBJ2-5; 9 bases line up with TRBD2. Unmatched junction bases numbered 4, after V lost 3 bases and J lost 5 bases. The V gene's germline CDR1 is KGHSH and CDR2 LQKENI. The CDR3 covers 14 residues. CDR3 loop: CASSPLAGRETQYF. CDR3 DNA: TGTGCCAGCTCACCTCTAGCGGGAAGGGAGACCCAGTACTTC.